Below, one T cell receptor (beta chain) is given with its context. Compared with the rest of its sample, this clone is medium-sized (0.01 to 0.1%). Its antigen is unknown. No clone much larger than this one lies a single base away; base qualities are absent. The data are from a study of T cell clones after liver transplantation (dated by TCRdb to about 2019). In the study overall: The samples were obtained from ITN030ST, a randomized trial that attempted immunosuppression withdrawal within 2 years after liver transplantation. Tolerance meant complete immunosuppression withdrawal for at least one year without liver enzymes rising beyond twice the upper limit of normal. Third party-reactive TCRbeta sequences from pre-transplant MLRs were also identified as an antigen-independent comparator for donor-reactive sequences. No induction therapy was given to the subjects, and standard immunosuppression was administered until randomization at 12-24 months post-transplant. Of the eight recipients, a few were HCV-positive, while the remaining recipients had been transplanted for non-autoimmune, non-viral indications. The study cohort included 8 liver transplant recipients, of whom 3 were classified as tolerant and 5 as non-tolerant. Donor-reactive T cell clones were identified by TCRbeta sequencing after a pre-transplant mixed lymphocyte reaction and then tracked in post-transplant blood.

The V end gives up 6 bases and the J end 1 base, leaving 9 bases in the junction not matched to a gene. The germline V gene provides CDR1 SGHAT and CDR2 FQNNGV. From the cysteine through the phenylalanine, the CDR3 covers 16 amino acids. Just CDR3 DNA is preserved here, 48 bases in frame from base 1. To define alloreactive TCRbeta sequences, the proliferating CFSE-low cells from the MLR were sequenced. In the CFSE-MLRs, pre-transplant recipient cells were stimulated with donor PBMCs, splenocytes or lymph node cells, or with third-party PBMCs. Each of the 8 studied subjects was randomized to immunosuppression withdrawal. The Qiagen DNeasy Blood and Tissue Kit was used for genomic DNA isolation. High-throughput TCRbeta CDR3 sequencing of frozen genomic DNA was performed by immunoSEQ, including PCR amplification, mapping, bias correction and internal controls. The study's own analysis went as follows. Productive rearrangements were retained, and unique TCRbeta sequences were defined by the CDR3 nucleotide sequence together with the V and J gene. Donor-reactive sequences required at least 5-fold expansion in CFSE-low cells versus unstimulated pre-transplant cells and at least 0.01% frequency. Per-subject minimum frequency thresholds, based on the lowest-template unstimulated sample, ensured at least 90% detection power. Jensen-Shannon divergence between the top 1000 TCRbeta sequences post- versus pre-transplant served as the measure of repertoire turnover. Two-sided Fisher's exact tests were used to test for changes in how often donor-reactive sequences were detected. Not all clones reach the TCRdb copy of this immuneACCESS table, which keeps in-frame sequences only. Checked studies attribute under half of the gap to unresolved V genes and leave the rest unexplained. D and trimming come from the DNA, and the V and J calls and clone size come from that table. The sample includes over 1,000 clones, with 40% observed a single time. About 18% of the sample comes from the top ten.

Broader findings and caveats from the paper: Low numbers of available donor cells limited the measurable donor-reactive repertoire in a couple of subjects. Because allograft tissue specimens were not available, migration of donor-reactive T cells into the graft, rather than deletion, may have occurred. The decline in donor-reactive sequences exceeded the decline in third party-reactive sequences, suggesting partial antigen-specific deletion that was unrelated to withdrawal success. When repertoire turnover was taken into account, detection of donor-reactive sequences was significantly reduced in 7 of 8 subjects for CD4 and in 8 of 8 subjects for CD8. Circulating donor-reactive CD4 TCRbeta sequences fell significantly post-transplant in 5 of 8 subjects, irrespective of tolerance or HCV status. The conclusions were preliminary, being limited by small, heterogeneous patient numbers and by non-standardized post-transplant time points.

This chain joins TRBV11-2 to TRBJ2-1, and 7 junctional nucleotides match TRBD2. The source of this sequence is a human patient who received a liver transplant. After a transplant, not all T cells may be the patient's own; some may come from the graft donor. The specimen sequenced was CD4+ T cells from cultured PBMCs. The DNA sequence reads TGTGCCAGCAGTTCCTTGCGGGAGAGGTCCTACAATGAGCAGTTCTTC. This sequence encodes CASSSLRERSYNEQFF.